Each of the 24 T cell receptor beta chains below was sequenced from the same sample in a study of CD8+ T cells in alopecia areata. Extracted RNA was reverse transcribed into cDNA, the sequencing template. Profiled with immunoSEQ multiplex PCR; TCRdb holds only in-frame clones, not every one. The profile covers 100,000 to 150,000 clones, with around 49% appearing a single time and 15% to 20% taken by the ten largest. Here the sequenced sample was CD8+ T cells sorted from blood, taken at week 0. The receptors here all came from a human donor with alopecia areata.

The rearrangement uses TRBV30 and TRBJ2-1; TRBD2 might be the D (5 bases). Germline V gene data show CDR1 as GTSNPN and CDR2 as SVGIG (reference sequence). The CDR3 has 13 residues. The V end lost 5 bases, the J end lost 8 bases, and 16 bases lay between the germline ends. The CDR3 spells CAWAEGPGDEQFF. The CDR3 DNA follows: TGTGCCTGGGCCGAGGGCCCGGGTGATGAGCAGTTCTTC.

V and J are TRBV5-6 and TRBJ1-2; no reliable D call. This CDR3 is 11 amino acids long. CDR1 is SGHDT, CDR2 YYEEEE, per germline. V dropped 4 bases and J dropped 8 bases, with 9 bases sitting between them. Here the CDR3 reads CASSLGPGYTF. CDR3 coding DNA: TGTGCCAGCAGCCTTGGCCCGGGCTACACCTTC.

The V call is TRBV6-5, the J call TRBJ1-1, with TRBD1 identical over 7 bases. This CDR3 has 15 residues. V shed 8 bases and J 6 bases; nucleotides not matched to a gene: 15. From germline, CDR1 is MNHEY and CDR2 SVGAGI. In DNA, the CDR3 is TGTGCCAGCTCAGCAGGGACAGCGATTTCCCCTGAAGCTTTCTTT. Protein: CASSAGTAISPEAFF.

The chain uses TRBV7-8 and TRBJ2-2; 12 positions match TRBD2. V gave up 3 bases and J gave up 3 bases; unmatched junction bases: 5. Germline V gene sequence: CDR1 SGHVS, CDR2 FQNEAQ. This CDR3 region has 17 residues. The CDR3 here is CASSLALAGGDTGELFF. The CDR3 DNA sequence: TGTGCCAGCAGCTTGGCCCTAGCGGGGGGGGACACCGGGGAGCTGTTTTTT.

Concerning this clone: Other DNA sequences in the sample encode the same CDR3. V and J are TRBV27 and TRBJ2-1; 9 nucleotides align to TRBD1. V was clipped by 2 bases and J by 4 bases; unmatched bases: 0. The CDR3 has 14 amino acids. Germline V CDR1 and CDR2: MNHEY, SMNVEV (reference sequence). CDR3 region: CASSLGQGYNEQFF. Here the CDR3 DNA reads TGTGCCAGCAGTTTAGGACAGGGGTACAATGAGCAGTTCTTC.

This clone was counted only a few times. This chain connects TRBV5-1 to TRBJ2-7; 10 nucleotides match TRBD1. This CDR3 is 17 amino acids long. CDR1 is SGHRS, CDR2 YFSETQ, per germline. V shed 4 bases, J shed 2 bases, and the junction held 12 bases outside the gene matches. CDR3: CASSRGLLGTGAYEQYF. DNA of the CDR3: TGCGCCAGCAGCAGAGGGTTATTAGGGACAGGGGCCTACGAGCAGTACTTC.

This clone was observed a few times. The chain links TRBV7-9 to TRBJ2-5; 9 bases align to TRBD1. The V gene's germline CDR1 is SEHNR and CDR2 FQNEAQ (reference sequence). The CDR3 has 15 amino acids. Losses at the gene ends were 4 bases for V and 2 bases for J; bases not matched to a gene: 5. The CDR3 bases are TGTGCCAGCAGCTCCACAGGGGGCCCTCAAGAGACCCAGTACTTC. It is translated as CASSSTGGPQETQYF.

CDR3 DNA sequence: TGTGCCAGCAGTGACTGGGTTCAAAATTCACCCCTCCACTTT. Its translation: CASSDWVQNSPLHF. The chain couples TRBV2 to TRBJ1-6, with unresolved D. The CDR3 extends over 14 amino acids. V was pared by 3 bases and J by 7 bases, with 10 bases between. The germline CDR1 and CDR2 sequences are SNHLY and FYNNEI. The variable domain in full, completed from reference TRBV2 and TRBJ1-6, reads EPEVTQTPSHQVTQMGQEVILRCVPISNHLYFYWYRQILGQKVEFLVSFYNNEISEKSEIFDDQFSVERPDGSNFTLKIRSTKLEDSAMYFCASSDWVQNSPLHFGNGTRLTVT.

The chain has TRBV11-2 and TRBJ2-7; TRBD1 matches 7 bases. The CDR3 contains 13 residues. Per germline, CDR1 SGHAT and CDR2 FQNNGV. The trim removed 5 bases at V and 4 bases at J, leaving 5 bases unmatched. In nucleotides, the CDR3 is TGTGCCAGCAGCCCTGGGACAGAGTACGAGCAGTACTTC. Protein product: CASSPGTEYEQYF.

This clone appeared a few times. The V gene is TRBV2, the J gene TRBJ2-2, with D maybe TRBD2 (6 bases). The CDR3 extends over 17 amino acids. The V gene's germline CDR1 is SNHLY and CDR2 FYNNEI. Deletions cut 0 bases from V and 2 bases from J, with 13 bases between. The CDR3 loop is CASSEARAGTNTGELFF. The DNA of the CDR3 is TGTGCCAGCAGTGAAGCGCGGGCGGGGACTAACACCGGGGAGCTGTTTTTT.

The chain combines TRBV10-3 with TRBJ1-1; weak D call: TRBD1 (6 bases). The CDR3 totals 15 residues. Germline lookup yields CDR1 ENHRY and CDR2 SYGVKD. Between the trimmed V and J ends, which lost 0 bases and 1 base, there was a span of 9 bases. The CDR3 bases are TGTGCCATCAGTGAGTCACAGGGAAGGAACACTGAAGCTTTCTTT. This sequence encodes CAISESQGRNTEAFF.

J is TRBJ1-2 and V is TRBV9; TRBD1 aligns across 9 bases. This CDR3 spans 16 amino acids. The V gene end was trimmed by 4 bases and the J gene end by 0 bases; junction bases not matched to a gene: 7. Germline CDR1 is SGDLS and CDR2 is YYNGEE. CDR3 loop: CASSPKQGAANYGYTF. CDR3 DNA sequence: TGTGCCAGCAGCCCAAAACAGGGGGCCGCTAACTATGGCTACACCTTC.

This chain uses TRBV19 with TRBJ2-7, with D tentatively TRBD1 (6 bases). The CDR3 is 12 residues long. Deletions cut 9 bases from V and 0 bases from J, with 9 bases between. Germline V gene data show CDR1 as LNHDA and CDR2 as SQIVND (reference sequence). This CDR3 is CASKDSSYEQYF. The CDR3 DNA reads TGTGCCAGCAAGGACAGCTCCTACGAGCAGTACTTC.

DNA for the CDR3: TGTGCCAGCAGCTTAGAGGGGAACATACCCTACGAGCAGTACTTC. Encoded protein: CASSLEGNIPYEQYF. This rearrangement joins TRBV7-2 to TRBJ2-7; a weak D match, TRBD1 (5 bases). This CDR3 comprises 15 residues. Germline CDR1 SGHTA, CDR2 FQGNSA. The V and J ends lost 1 base and 2 bases respectively, with 12 bases between them. Supplemented by reference TRBV7-2 and TRBJ2-7, the full variable domain reads GAGVSQSPSNKVTEKGKDVELRCDPISGHTALYWYRQSLGQGLEFLIYFQGNSAPDKSGLPSDRFSAERTGGSVSTLTIQRTQQEDSAVYLCASSLEGNIPYEQYFGPGTRLTVT.

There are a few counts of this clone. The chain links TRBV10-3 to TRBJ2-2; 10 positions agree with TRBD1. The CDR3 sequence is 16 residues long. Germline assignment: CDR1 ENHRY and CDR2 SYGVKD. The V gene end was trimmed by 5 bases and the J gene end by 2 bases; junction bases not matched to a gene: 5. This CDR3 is CAISSGTGENTGELFF. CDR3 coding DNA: TGTGCCATCAGTTCCGGGACAGGGGAAAACACCGGGGAGCTGTTTTTT.

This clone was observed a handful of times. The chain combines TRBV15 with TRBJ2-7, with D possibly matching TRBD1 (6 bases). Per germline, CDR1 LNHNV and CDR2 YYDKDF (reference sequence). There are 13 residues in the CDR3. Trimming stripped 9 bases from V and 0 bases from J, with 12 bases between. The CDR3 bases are TGTGCCACGGGACATGCGAGCTCCTACGAGCAGTACTTC. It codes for CATGHASSYEQYF.

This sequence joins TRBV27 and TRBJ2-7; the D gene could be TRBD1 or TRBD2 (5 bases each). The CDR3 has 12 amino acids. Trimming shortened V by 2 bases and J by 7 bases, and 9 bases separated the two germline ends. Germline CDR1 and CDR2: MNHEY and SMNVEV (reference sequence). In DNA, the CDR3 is TGTGCCAGCAGTTTAGGGGGTGGAGAGCAGTACTTC. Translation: CASSLGGGEQYF.

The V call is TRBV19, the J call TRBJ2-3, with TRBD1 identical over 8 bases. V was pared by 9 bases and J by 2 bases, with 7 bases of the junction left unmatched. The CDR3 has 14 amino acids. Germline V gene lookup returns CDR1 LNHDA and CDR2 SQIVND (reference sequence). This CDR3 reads CASIDRGYTDTQYF. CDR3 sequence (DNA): TGTGCCAGCATTGACAGGGGTTACACAGATACGCAGTATTTT.

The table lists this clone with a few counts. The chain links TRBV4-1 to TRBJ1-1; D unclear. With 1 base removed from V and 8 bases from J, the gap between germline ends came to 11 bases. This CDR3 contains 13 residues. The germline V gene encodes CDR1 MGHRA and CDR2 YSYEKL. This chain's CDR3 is CASSQVLRHEAFF. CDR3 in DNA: TGCGCCAGCAGCCAAGTTCTAAGGCACGAAGCTTTCTTT.

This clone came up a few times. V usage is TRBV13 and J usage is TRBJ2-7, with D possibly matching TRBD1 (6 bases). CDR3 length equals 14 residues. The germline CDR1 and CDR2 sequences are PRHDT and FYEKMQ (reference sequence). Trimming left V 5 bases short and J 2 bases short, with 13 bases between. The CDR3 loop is CASSTRTVAYEQYF. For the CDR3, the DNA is TGTGCCAGCAGCACCCGGACAGTAGCCTACGAGCAGTACTTC.

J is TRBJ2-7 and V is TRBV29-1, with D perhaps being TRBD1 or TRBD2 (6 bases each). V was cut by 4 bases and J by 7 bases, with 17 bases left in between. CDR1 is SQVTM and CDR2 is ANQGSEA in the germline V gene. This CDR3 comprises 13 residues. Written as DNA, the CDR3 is TGCAGCGTTGTTTCGGGGGCATCGGAAGAGCAGTACTTC. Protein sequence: CSVVSGASEEQYF.

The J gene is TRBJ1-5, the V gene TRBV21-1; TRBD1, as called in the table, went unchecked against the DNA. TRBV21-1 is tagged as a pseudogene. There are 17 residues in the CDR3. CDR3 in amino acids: CASSTTGQGRPNQPQHF. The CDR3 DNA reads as TGTGCCAGCAGCACGACCGGACAGGGGAGGCCCAATCAGCCCCAGCATTTT.

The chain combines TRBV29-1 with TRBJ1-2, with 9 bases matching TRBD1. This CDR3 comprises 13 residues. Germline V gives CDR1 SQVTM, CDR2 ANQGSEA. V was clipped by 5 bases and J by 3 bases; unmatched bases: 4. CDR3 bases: TGCAGCGTTACCCGGGACAGGGACTATGGCTACACCTTC. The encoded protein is CSVTRDRDYGYTF.

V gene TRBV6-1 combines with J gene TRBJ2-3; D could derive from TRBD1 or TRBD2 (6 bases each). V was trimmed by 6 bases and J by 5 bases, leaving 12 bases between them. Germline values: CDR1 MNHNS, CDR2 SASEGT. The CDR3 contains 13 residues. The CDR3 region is CASSLGGIDTQYF. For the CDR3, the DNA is TGTGCCAGCAGCCTAGGGGGGATAGATACGCAGTATTTT.